The 4 T cell receptor beta chains below were found in one sample sequenced in a study of neoadjuvant anti-PD-1 for oral cavity cancer. Produced via immunoSEQ multiplex PCR; TCRdb's table is partial and in-frame only. This sample has roughly 10,000 clones; under 65% occur once, and the top ten carry over 20%. The sequencing used tumor tissue, collected before nivolumab (anti-PD-1) treatment. The receptors shown here come from a person between 40 and 79 years old with oral cavity squamous cell carcinoma.

This clone has only a few counts. This chain joins TRBV11-2 and TRBJ2-7, with TRBD2 matching over 8 bases. J gave up 7 bases and V 0 bases, and 5 bases lay outside the gene matches. CDR1 and CDR2 (germline): SGHAT, FQNNGV. The CDR3 covers 14 residues. The CDR3 region has the DNA TGTGCCAGCAGCTTAGACGGGGGGGCGGGAGAGCAGTACTTC. Amino acid sequence: CASSLDGGAGEQYF.

The chain has TRBV29-1 and TRBJ2-5; TRBD1 aligns across 7 bases. This CDR3 spans 12 amino acids. V shed 1 base and J 4 bases; nucleotides not matched to a gene: 0. Germline V gene lookup returns CDR1 SQVTM and CDR2 ANQGSEA. CDR3 amino acids: CSVEGQGETQYF. CDR3 coding DNA: TGCAGCGTTGAAGGACAGGGAGAGACCCAGTACTTC.

DNA for the CDR3: TGTGCCTGGACAGGGGGCATATCCGAGCAGTACTTC. Protein sequence: CAWTGGISEQYF. The chain combines TRBV30 with TRBJ2-7, with 8 bases lining up with TRBD1. This CDR3 spans 12 amino acids. V shed 4 bases and J 6 bases; nucleotides not matched to a gene: 5. Germline assignment: CDR1 GTSNPN and CDR2 SVGIG (reference sequence).

The V and J genes are TRBV4-1 and TRBJ2-1; 7 nucleotides agree with TRBD1. V trimming: 5 bases; J trimming: 10 bases; junction bases outside the gene matches: 5. Germline V gene lookup returns CDR1 MGHRA and CDR2 YSYEKL. The CDR3 consists of 12 residues. The CDR3: CASSARDREQFF. CDR3 coding DNA: TGCGCCAGCAGCGCCCGGGACAGAGAGCAGTTCTTC.